This T cell receptor (beta chain) emerged from a study of graft-versus-host responses after intestinal transplantation. Study-wide findings and caveats: Within allografts, high graft-versus-host to host-versus-graft clonal ratios were seen among patients with graft-donor T cell macrochimerism. Maximum circulating GvH clone levels tracked with early post-transplant HvG decreases.

Sequencing was performed with immunoSEQ multiplex PCR; in TCRdb, only in-frame clones are kept and a portion is missing. The sample includes 35,000 to 45,000 clones, more than 85% of them seen just once. Note on this clone: The target antigen is unknown.

The origin of this receptor is a human patient who received an intestinal transplant, so some T cells may come from the graft donor. Sequenced here: PBMCs, sampled approximately 740 days after intestinal transplantation.

In DNA, the CDR3 is TGTGCCAGCAGTTACTCTGGGTTGGGGGGAGAGACCCAGTACTTC. It is translated as CASSYSGLGGETQYF. The gene calls are TRBV6-6 and TRBJ2-5; D perhaps matches TRBD2 (6 bases). Per germline, CDR1 MNHNY and CDR2 SVGAGI (reference sequence). The CDR3 consists of 15 residues. V dropped 0 bases and J dropped 4 bases, with 12 bases sitting between them.